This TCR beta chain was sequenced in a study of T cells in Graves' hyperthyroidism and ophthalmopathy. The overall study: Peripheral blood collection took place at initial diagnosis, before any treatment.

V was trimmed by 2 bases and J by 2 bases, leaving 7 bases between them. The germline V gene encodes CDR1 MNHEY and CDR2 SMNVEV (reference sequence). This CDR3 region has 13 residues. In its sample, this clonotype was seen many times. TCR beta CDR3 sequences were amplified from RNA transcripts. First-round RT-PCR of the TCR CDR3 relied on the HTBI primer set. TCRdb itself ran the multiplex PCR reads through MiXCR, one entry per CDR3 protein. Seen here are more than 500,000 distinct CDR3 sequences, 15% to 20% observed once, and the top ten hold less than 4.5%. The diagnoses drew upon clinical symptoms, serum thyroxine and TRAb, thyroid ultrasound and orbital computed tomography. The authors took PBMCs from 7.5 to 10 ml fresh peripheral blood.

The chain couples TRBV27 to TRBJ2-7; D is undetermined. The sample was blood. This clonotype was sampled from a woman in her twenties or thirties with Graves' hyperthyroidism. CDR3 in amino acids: CASSLTPAYEQYF. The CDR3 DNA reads TGTGCCAGCAGTTTAACTCCCGCCTACGAGCAGTACTTC.